The T cell receptor (beta chain) under discussion was sequenced for a study of cytomegalovirus exposure and HLA in healthy donors. Study as a whole: Of several hundred genotyped donors, 81% grouped in the Caucasian-associated ancestry cluster.

This CDR3 comprises 15 residues. Germline CDR1 SGHTA, CDR2 FQGNSA. Germline trimming cut 5 bases from V and 4 bases from J; bases unmatched to any gene: 9. Study-level findings and limits: Cytomegalovirus status was reportedly diagnosed by the classifier with high specificity and sensitivity. In a later analysis, parvovirus B19, influenza, CMV and Epstein-Barr virus appeared linked to several top co-occurrence clusters.

The PCR was carried out with 60 Vbeta primers and 13 Jbeta primers. TCRdb keeps only in-frame clones here, not all; method: immunoSEQ multiplex PCR. Its table lists around 140,000 clones. Comments on this clone: Its cognate antigen is unknown.

The sequenced material came from PBMCs. This clonotype was sampled from a woman aged 18-29 years in good health and CMV-seronegative. The chain couples TRBV7-2 to TRBJ2-3, with 7 bases identical to TRBD2. The CDR3: CASSPGTISADTQYF. CDR3 sequence (DNA): TGTGCCAGCAGCCCCGGGACTATCAGCGCAGATACGCAGTATTTT.